The 30 T cell receptor beta chains given below trace back to one sample, sequenced in a study of blood T cell repertoires in COVID-19. This table comes from immunoSEQ multiplex PCR, and its TCRdb copy is limited to in-frame clones, with some not included. The data contain under 200,000 clones, about 88% of them singletons. The specimen sequenced was peripheral blood. These receptors were collected from a woman of 80 years or more with acute or convalescent COVID-19.

This sequence joins TRBV19 and TRBJ1-5; the D gene is possibly TRBD1 (5 bases). The CDR3 sequence is 13 residues long. Between the trimmed V and J ends, which lost 7 bases and 3 bases, there was a span of 10 bases. CDR1 LNHDA and CDR2 SQIVND come from the germline V gene (reference sequence). In DNA, the CDR3 is TGTGCCAGTAACAGGCAGACCAATCAGCCCCAGCATTTT. Amino acid sequence: CASNRQTNQPQHF.

CDR3 nucleotides: TGTGCCAGCAGTCCCCCTGACAGGGTACGGGGCTACACCTTC. Translation gives CASSPPDRVRGYTF. The chain recombines TRBV28 with TRBJ1-2; TRBD1 aligns across 7 bases. J lost 8 bases, V lost 5 bases, and 11 bases had no gene match. The length of the CDR3 is 14 residues. Germline loops: CDR1 MDHEN, CDR2 SYDVKM.

The CDR3 sequence: CASRERGRGSEQFF. CDR3 nucleotides: TGTGCCAGCAGAGAGCGGGGTAGAGGCAGTGAGCAGTTCTTC. The J gene is TRBJ2-1, the V gene TRBV19; 7 nucleotides align to TRBD2. This CDR3 spans 14 amino acids. J lost 9 bases, V lost 9 bases, and 14 bases had no gene match. Germline assignment: CDR1 LNHDA and CDR2 SQIVND (reference sequence). Full variable domain (missing parts from reference TRBV19 and TRBJ2-1): DGGITQSPKYLFRKEGQNVTLSCEQNLNHDAMYWYRQDPGQGLRLIYYSQIVNDFQKGDIAEGYSVSREKKESFPLTVTSAQKNPTAFYLCASRERGRGSEQFFGPGTRLTVL.

The V gene is TRBV25-1, the J gene TRBJ1-5; no clear D. V lost 2 bases to trimming and J lost 9 bases, with 8 bases between them. Germline CDR1 and CDR2: MGHDK and SYGVNS. The CDR3 length is 12 residues. CDR3 nucleotides: TGTGCCAGCAGTGAACCCCTAGGGCCCCAGCATTTT. As protein: CASSEPLGPQHF.

This chain connects TRBV28 to TRBJ1-2; weak D call: TRBD1 (6 bases). Trimming took 2 bases from V and 3 from J, leaving 16 bases between them. CDR1 and CDR2 from the germline V gene are MDHEN and SYDVKM. The CDR3 is 16 residues long. This CDR3 is CASSLGGALSDYGYTF. The CDR3 DNA sequence: TGTGCCAGCAGTTTAGGGGGGGCCTTGAGTGACTATGGCTACACCTTC.

The chain uses TRBV19 and TRBJ2-1; 15 nucleotides agree with TRBD2. The junction had 8 bases not matched to a gene; V was cut back by 5 bases and J by 12 bases. This CDR3 is built from 15 residues. Germline V lookup: CDR1 LNHDA, CDR2 SQIVND (reference sequence). The CDR3 bases are TGTGCCAGTAGTCCCCGGACTAGCGGGAGGGCTGTGCAGTTCTTC. The encoded protein is CASSPRTSGRAVQFF.

The V gene is TRBV5-1, the J gene TRBJ2-1; 9 bases line up with TRBD2. This CDR3 has 15 amino acids. From germline, CDR1 is SGHRS and CDR2 YFSETQ. Trimming took 1 base from V and 10 from J; bases not matched to a gene: 9. The CDR3 reads CASSLRSGGQGEQFF. The CDR3 DNA reads as TGCGCCAGCAGCTTGCGGAGCGGGGGGCAAGGAGAGCAGTTCTTC.

V is TRBV4-3 and J is TRBJ1-6, with D uncertain. V shed 5 bases and J shed 4 bases, with 9 bases lying between them. Germline V gives CDR1 LGHNA, CDR2 YSLEER. This CDR3 is built from 14 residues. CDR3 bases: TGCGCCAGCAGCTCTGTCGCGTATAATTCACCCCTCCACTTT. Translation: CASSSVAYNSPLHF.

The V gene is TRBV6-4, the J gene TRBJ1-5; 7 bases are shared with TRBD1. The CDR3 totals 17 residues. Looked up from germline, CDR1 is MRHNA and CDR2 is SNTAGT. V was clipped by 7 bases and J by 6 bases; unmatched bases: 18. In DNA form, the CDR3 reads TGTGCCAGCACTTATCCGGGACAGAATGTTGTCACTCAGCCCCAGCATTTT. This sequence encodes CASTYPGQNVVTQPQHF.

The chain couples TRBV5-1 to TRBJ2-5; possibly TRBD2 for D (6 bases). Germline V lookup: CDR1 SGHRS, CDR2 YFSETQ. Trimming pared 5 bases from V and 2 bases from J, leaving 16 bases between. The CDR3 is made up of 15 amino acids. CDR3 in amino acids: CASRSSSVPQETQYF. CDR3 nucleotides: TGCGCCAGCAGGTCTTCTAGCGTACCTCAAGAGACCCAGTACTTC.

This clone was counted between two and nine times. J is TRBJ1-1 and V is TRBV5-1; TRBD1 is a possible D gene (6 bases). Trimming left V 2 bases short and J 6 bases short, with 14 bases between. The CDR3 spans 14 residues. The germline gives CDR1 SGHRS, CDR2 YFSETQ. Here the CDR3 DNA reads TGCGCCAGCAGCTTCCGGACAGAAGTACCTGAAGCTTTCTTT. Translating it yields CASSFRTEVPEAFF.

The rearrangement links TRBV3-1 (or the pseudogene TRBV3-2) to TRBJ1-2; the D is unclear. Trimming removed 0 bases at V and 1 base at J, with 6 bases between. The CDR3 is 14 residues long. CDR1 and CDR2 (germline): LGHDT, YNNKEL (reference sequence). CDR3 protein: CASSQDTYNYGYTF. The CDR3 region has the DNA TGTGCCAGCAGCCAAGATACCTATAACTATGGCTACACCTTC.

This clone was recorded once. The rearrangement links TRBV14 to TRBJ2-5; 10 bases are a match to TRBD2. This CDR3 comprises 16 residues. Germline CDR1 and CDR2: SGHDN and FVKESK. Trimming cost V 3 bases and J 2 bases; bases outside gene matches: 6. CDR3 bases: TGTGCCAGCAGCCATTACGGACTAGCGGCTCAAGAGACCCAGTACTTC. This sequence encodes CASSHYGLAAQETQYF.

CDR3 sequence reads: CASRQGRYGNTIYF. The DNA for the CDR3 is TGTGCCAGCAGACAGGGAAGGTACGGAAACACCATATATTTT. The chain employs TRBV6-5 and TRBJ1-3, with D possibly TRBD1 on 6 matching bases. Trimming took off 6 bases at V and 4 bases at J, with 13 bases between the two ends. This CDR3 has 14 amino acids. Germline V gene sequence: CDR1 MNHEY, CDR2 SVGAGI.

The chain carries TRBV12-3 or TRBV12-4 and TRBJ1-3; D ambiguous. The CDR3 sequence is 12 residues long. With 6 bases removed from V and 0 bases from J, the gap between germline ends came to 3 bases. The CDR3 protein is CASRLSGNTIYF. DNA for the CDR3: TGTGCCAGCAGACTCTCTGGAAACACCATATATTTT.

The CDR3 spells CASGFITDTQYF. CDR3 nucleotide sequence: TGTGCTAGTGGTTTTATCACAGATACGCAGTATTTT. The chain links TRBV12-5 to TRBJ2-3; no reliable D call. The germline CDR1 and CDR2 sequences are LGHNT and FRNRAP. The CDR3 spans 12 residues. The V end lost 3 bases, the J end lost 2 bases, and 3 bases lay between the germline ends.

The chain joins TRBV15 to TRBJ1-1, with D possibly TRBD1 on 5 matching bases. CDR1 is LNHNV and CDR2 is YYDKDF in the germline V gene (reference sequence). The length of the CDR3 is 16 residues. V was cut by 0 bases and J by 3 bases, with 14 bases left in between. This CDR3 is CATSREGKGLDTEAFF. CDR3 sequence (DNA): TGTGCCACCAGCAGAGAGGGAAAGGGACTCGACACTGAAGCTTTCTTT.

V and J are TRBV28 and TRBJ1-1; 9 bases line up with TRBD1. V lost 9 bases, J lost 10 bases, and 12 bases stayed unmatched. The CDR3 consists of 13 residues. Looked up from germline, CDR1 is MDHEN and CDR2 is SYDVKM. CDR3 loop: CASRESGTGSAFF. The CDR3 region has the DNA TGTGCCAGTCGCGAATCCGGGACAGGGTCAGCTTTCTTT.

The chain recombines TRBV6-6 with TRBJ1-3, with D maybe TRBD1 (5 bases). From germline, CDR1 is MNHNY and CDR2 SVGAGI (reference sequence). The CDR3 contains 14 residues. Trimming shortened V by 2 bases and J by 4 bases, and 9 bases separated the two germline ends. CDR3 protein: CASSYAGQGNTIYF. CDR3 DNA: TGTGCCAGCAGTTACGCAGGGCAAGGAAACACCATATATTTT.

This chain joins TRBV30 and TRBJ1-5; D might be TRBD1 (6 bases). V lost 0 bases and J lost 3, with 12 bases in between. The CDR3 is 15 amino acids. CDR1 is GTSNPN and CDR2 is SVGIG in the germline V gene (reference sequence). This CDR3 is CAWSVTTGFNQPQHF. CDR3 in DNA: TGTGCCTGGAGTGTTACGACAGGCTTCAATCAGCCCCAGCATTTT.

This clone was counted ten times or more. The rearrangement uses TRBV24-1 and TRBJ2-1; TRBD2 agrees at 8 bases. The CDR3 has 15 residues. Germline V CDR1 and CDR2: KGHDR, SFDVKD. V lost 10 bases, J lost 4 bases, and 11 bases stayed unmatched. For the CDR3, the DNA is TGTGCCACGCTAACGAGCGGGGGACCATACAATGAGCAGTTCTTC. Amino acids: CATLTSGGPYNEQFF.

This rearrangement joins TRBV28 to TRBJ1-3; D might be TRBD1 (6 bases). The length of the CDR3 is 13 residues. V was shortened by 10 bases and J by 1 base, with 11 bases between the two germline ends. Germline CDR1 is MDHEN and CDR2 is SYDVKM. The CDR3 loop reads CATRRGSGNTIYF. The DNA of the CDR3 is TGTGCCACGCGAAGGGGGTCTGGAAACACCATATATTTT.

The rearrangement links TRBV20-1 to TRBJ1-2; 7 bases line up with TRBD1. The germline gives CDR1 DFQATT, CDR2 SNEGSKA (reference sequence). Trimming removed 3 bases from V and 7 bases from J; junction bases left unmatched: 8. The CDR3 totals 13 residues. CDR3: CSASGGQGGGYTF. The DNA of the CDR3 is TGCAGTGCTAGTGGTGGCCAGGGGGGTGGCTACACCTTC.

The chain is built from TRBV27 and TRBJ1-2; D is possibly TRBD1 (6 bases). This CDR3 is 13 amino acids long. V gave up 5 bases and J gave up 5 bases, with 12 bases separating them. The germline V gene has CDR1 MNHEY and CDR2 SMNVEV (reference sequence). CDR3: CASSPRGTYGYTF. DNA for the CDR3: TGTGCCAGCAGTCCAAGGGGGACGTATGGCTACACCTTC.

J is TRBJ1-1 and V is TRBV6-2 or TRBV6-3, with D perhaps TRBD1 (6 bases). The germline V gene has CDR1 MNHEY and CDR2 SVGEGT. V shed 2 bases and J shed 6 bases, with 16 bases lying between them. This CDR3 has 15 residues. Here the CDR3 DNA reads TGTGCCAGCAGTTACCCCGGGGGGGCCCTACCTGAAGCTTTCTTT. Translation gives CASSYPGGALPEAFF.

The chain combines TRBV5-1 with TRBJ2-1, with 9 bases identical to TRBD2. The CDR3 covers 14 residues. The V and J ends lost 5 bases and 3 bases, in that order; junction bases with no gene match: 3. The germline CDR1 and CDR2 sequences are SGHRS and YFSETQ. The CDR3: CASRTSGYYNEQFF. CDR3 sequence (DNA): TGCGCCAGCAGGACTAGCGGTTACTACAATGAGCAGTTCTTC.

This chain uses TRBV29-1 with TRBJ1-5; D is uncertain. With 4 bases removed from V and 4 bases from J, the gap between germline ends came to 8 bases. This CDR3 is 12 amino acids long. Germline CDR1 and CDR2: SQVTM and ANQGSEA. As DNA, the CDR3 is TGCAGCGTTGCTGGCTGGAATCAGCCCCAGCATTTT. Amino acids: CSVAGWNQPQHF.

The chain joins TRBV27 to TRBJ1-5, with 8 bases aligning to TRBD1. This CDR3 has 15 amino acids. Trimming removed 4 bases from V and 7 bases from J; junction bases left unmatched: 9. The germline CDR1 and CDR2 sequences are MNHEY and SMNVEV (reference sequence). The CDR3, as DNA: TGTGCCAGCAGTTCATCGACAGGGGTAGACCAGCCCCAGCATTTT. It encodes CASSSSTGVDQPQHF.

CDR3 amino acids: CASSLPPTYTDTQYF. The CDR3 nucleotides read TGTGCCAGCAGCTTACCCCCAACATACACAGATACGCAGTATTTT. The chain joins TRBV7-2 to TRBJ2-3; no firm D call. The V gene's germline CDR1 is SGHTA and CDR2 FQGNSA. The CDR3 runs 15 residues. V lost 2 bases to trimming and J lost 2 bases, with 11 bases between them.

V and J are TRBV18 and TRBJ1-4; 8 nucleotides align to TRBD1. CDR3 length equals 12 residues. V shed 5 bases and J 7 bases; nucleotides not matched to a gene: 0. Germline V lookup: CDR1 KGHSH, CDR2 LQKENI. For the CDR3, the DNA is TGTGCCAGCTCAGGACAGGGTGAAAAACTGTTTTTT. Translation: CASSGQGEKLFF.